This TCR beta chain was sequenced during a study of T cells after yellow fever vaccination (dated by TCRdb to 2018 to 2020). Background for the entire study: The SMART-Seq v4 Ultra Low Input RNA kit was used to prepare libraries from fractions with low cell numbers. To track T-cell clones before and after primary and booster YFV17D yellow fever vaccination, bulk TCR alpha and beta repertoires were sequenced longitudinally. Two healthy male donors made up the cohort, one aged 18 to 29 years and the other aged 30 to 40 years. Blood was collected at multiple timepoints before and after primary and secondary immunization, and bulk PBMC replicates and cell subsets were isolated.

This sample was sequenced with an Illumina NovaSeq 6000. TCR cDNA was synthesized by 5'RACE template switching, which introduced a universal primer site and unique molecular identifiers. Priming of cDNA synthesis was performed from both the TCR alpha and TCR beta constant segments. Library amplification used two PCR steps, and the second PCR step added sample barcodes and sequencing adapters. Sequencing of libraries was done on Illumina HiSeq 2500 (2x100 bp) or NovaSeq (2x150 bp). Turning to the authors' computational methods: Reads were demultiplexed and collapsed into UMI consensus sequences with MIGEC, and V(D)J alignment was performed with MiXCR. Using edgeR on replicate PBMC samples, clonotypes were called vaccine-responding if FDR was below 0.01 and the log2 fold change was above 5 up to day 15. CD4 or CD8 identity was assigned to each bulk clonotype according to whether the clonotype was present at higher abundance in the sequenced CD4 repertoire or the sequenced CD8 repertoire. The raw public data were reprocessed by TCRdb itself: fastp quality trimming at Q25, MiXCR clonotype calling, in-frame beta chains only. Rows with one shared CDR3 protein collapse into an entry with the most common genes and DNA. The V and J calls shown here were made by TCRdb, not taken from the authors' results. The sample records about 310,000 distinct CDR3 sequences, 3.6% of which are singletons. Jointly, the top ten make up about 25% of the sample.

Note on this clonotype: There is no known antigen for this receptor. No base quality values were provided; no much bigger clone lies one nucleotide off.

According to the study, the label for this sample's treatment or condition signals: live attenuated yellow fever vaccine strain. At every blood-draw timepoint, two biological replicates of bulk PBMCs were collected. A standard Ficoll-Paque protocol was used to isolate PBMCs from peripheral blood. RNA was extracted with TriZol from bulk PBMCs, CD4 and CD8 fractions, and dextramer-positive and dextramer-negative fractions. From cysteine to phenylalanine, the CDR3 is 14 amino acids long. CDR3 DNA is the only sequence kept; it has 42 bases, read in frame from the first base. Sequences MNHNS (CDR1) and SASEGT (CDR2) are obtained from the germline V gene. Relative to germline, V is 10 bases shorter and J is 8 bases shorter, with 20 bases between their ends. General findings and caveats noted by the study authors: A small share of clonotypes was detected in both CD4 and CD8 compartments, with the overlap likely arising from convergent recombination. Compared with the primary T-cell response, the secondary T-cell response was faster but weaker, reaching its peak on day 5 rather than on day 15. FACS-sorted repertoires could contain abundant contaminating clonotypes from the bulk population, so computational filtering was required. Because the study included only a couple of donors, the extent to which the findings can be generalized is limited. After the booster, most clones that had expanded after primary vaccination were detected again (around 96% of CD4 and more than 80% of CD8), suggesting broad maintenance of memory.

The sequence joins TRBV6-1 to TRBJ1-4; possibly the D gene is TRBD1, per 6 matching bases. Specimen: PBMCs, collected on the day of the yellow fever booster vaccination. The sequence was collected from a man aged 18 to 30 who received the YFV17D yellow fever vaccine. The CDR3 region has the sequence CATMKPGAGEKLFF. Here is the DNA: TGTGCCACAATGAAGCCGGGGGCAGGGGAAAAACTGTTTTTT.